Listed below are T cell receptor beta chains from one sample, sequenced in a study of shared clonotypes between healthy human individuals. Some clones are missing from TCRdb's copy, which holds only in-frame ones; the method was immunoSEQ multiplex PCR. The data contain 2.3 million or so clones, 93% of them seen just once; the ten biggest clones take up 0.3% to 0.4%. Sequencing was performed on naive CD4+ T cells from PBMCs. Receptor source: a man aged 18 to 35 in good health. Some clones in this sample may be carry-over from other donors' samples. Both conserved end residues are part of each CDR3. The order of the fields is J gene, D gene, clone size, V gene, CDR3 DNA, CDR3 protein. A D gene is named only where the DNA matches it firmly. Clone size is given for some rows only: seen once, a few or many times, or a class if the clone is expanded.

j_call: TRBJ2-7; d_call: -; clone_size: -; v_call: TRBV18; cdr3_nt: TGTGCCAGCTCCCCCAGAGGGGGTGAGCAGTACTTC; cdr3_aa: CASSPRGGEQYF
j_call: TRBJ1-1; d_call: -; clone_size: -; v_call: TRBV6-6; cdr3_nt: TGTGCCAGCAGGACAGGGAACACTGAAGCTTTCTTT; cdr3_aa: CASRTGNTEAFF
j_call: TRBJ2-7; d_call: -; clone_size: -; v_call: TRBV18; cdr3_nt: TGTGCCAGCTCACCACCTACCTTACCTTCCGAGCAGTACTTC; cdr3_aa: CASSPPTLPSEQYF
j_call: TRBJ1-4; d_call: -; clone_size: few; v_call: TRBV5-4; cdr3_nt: TGTGCCAGCAGCTTTAAACCCCATGAAAAACTGTTTTTT; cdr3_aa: CASSFKPHEKLFF
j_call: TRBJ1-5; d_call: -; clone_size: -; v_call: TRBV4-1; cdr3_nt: TGCGCCAGCAGCCAAGAAGGTTGGGCCACGCGGCCCCAGCATTTT; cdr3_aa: CASSQEGWATRPQHF
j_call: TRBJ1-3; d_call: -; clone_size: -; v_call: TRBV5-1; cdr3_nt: TGCGCCAGCAGCCTAGGCAGCTCTGGAAACACCATATATTTT; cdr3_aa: CASSLGSSGNTIYF
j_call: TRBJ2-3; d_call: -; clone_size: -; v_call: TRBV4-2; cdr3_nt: TGTGCCAGCAGCCAGGGGGAGGCAGATACGCAGTATTTT; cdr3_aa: CASSQGEADTQYF
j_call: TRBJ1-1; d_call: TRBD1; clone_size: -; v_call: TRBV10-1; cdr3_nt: TGCGCCAGCAGCGCAGGGGGGAACACTGAAGCTTTCTTT; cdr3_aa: CASSAGGNTEAFF
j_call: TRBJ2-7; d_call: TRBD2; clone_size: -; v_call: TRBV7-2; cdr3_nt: TGTGCCAGCAGCCCTCTTACTAGCGGGAGTTTCTCCTACGAGCAGTACTTC; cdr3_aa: CASSPLTSGSFSYEQYF
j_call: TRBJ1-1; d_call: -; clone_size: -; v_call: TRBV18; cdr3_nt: TGTGCCAGCTCACTTAGACAACCCCCTCAGGCTTTCTTT; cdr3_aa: CASSLRQPPQAFF
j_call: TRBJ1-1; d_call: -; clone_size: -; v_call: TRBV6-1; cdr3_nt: TGTGCCAGCAGGACAGGAAACACTGAAGCTTTCTTT; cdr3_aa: CASRTGNTEAFF
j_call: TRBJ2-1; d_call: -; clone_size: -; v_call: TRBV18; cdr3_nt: TGTGCCAGCTCACCCCTGGCCGGGACCAGCAATGAGCAGTTCTTC; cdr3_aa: CASSPLAGTSNEQFF
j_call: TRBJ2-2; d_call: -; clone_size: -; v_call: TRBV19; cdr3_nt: TGTGCCGGGGCAGGGCGGACCGGGGAGCTGTTTTTT; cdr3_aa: CAGAGRTGELFF
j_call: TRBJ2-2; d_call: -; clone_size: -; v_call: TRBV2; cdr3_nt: TGTGCCAGCGGTCGCGGAGGGGGGAACACCGGGGAGCTGTTTTTT; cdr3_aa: CASGRGGGNTGELFF
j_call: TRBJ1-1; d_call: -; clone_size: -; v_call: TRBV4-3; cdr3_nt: TGCGCCAGCAGCCAAGCGTTCAGGTCGAACACTGAAGCTTTCTTT; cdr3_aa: CASSQAFRSNTEAFF
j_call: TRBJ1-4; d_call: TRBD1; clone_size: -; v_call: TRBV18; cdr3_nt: TGTGCCAGCTCACCAAATGGTCTATCAGGGGGCGAAAAACTGTTTTTT; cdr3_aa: CASSPNGLSGGEKLFF
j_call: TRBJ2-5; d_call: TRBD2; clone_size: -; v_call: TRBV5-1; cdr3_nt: TGCGCCAGCAGCTTGGTCCCCAGCGCCGGGGGGGGGACCCAGTACTTC; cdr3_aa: CASSLVPSAGGGTQYF
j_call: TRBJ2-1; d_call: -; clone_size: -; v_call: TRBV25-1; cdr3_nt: TGTGCCAGCAGTGACCTGAGGGAGCAGTTCTTC; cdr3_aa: CASSDLREQFF
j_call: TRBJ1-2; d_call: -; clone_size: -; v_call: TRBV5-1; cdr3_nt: TGCGCCAGCAGCTTGGAGGGCAGGGGCGATGGCTACACCTTC; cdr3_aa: CASSLEGRGDGYTF
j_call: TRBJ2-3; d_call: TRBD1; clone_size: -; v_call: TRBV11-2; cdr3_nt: TGTGCCAGCAGCTCAATCCTCAACCGGGACAGGCGCACAGATACGCAGTATTTT; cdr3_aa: CASSSILNRDRRTDTQYF
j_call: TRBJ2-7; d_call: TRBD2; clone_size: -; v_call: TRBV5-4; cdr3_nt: TGTGCCAGCAGCTTAGGCGGGGGAGTGATCTCCTACGAGCAGTACTTC; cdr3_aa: CASSLGGGVISYEQYF
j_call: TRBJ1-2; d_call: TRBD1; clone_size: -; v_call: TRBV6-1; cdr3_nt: TGTGCCAGCAGCGGACCGGGACAGGGTAATTTTGGCTACACCTTC; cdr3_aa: CASSGPGQGNFGYTF
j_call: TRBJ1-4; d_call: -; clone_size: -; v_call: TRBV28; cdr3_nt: TGTGCCAGCAGTTTAGGAGGGCAGGGGAGTGAAAAACTGTTTTTT; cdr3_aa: CASSLGGQGSEKLFF
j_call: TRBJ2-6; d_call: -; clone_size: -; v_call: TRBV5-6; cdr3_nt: TGTGCCAGCAGCTTGGATGTGAACTCTGGGGCCAACGTCCTGACTTTC; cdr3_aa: CASSLDVNSGANVLTF
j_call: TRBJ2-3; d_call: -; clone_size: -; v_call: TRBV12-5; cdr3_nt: TGTGCTAGTGGTAGGGGAACAGGGACTAGCACAGATACGCAGTATTTT; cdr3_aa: CASGRGTGTSTDTQYF
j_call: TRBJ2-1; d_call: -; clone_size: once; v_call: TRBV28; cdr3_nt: TGTGCCAGCAGTGCCCATTCTGCGGGAACCTACAATGAGCAGTTCTTC; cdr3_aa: CASSAHSAGTYNEQFF
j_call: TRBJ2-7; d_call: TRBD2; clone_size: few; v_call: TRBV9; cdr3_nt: TGTGCCAGCAGCGTAGGGCCTAGCGGAACCTACGAGCAGTACTTC; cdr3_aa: CASSVGPSGTYEQYF
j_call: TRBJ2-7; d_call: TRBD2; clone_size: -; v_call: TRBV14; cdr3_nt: TGTGCCAGCAGCCCATCTTTGACTAAGCGGGACTCCTACGAGCAGTACTTC; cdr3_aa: CASSPSLTKRDSYEQYF
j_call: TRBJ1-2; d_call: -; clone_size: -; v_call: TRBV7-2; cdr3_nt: TGTGCCAGCAGCTTAGGCAGCTATGGCTACACCTTC; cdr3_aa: CASSLGSYGYTF
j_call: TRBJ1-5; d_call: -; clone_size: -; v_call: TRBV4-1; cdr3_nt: TGCGCCAGCAGCCAATTAACCAGTGTGTATAGCAATCAGCCCCAGCATTTT; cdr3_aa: CASSQLTSVYSNQPQHF
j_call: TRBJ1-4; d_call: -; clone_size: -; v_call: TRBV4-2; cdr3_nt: TGTGCCAGCAGCCAACCGGGGAGGACTAATGAAAAACTGTTTTTT; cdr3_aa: CASSQPGRTNEKLFF
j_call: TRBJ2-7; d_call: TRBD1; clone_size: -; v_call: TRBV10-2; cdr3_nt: TGCGCCAGCAGAGGGGACAGGGGGCTCGACGAGCAGTACTTC; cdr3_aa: CASRGDRGLDEQYF
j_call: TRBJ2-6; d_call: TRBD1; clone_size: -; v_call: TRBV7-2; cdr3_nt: TGTGCCAGCAGCTCACAGGGGGGTCCATCTGGGGCCAACGTCCTGACTTTC; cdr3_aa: CASSSQGGPSGANVLTF
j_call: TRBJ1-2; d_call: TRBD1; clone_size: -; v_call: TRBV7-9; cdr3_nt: TGTGCCAGCAGCCCCCTAAGGGCACAGGGGGCTCCCATAGGCACCTTC; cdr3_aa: CASSPLRAQGAPIGTF
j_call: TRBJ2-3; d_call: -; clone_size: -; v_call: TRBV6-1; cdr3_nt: TGTGCCAGCAGTGGGACTGGGGCGGATACGCAGTATTTT; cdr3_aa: CASSGTGADTQYF
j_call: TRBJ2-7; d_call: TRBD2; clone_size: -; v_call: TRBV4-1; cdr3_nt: TGCGCCAGCAGCCTGCGACTAGCGGGACCTCTCGAGCAGTACTTC; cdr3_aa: CASSLRLAGPLEQYF
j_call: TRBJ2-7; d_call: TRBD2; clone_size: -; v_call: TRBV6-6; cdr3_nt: TGTGCCAGCAGGCCGGGGGGAGGCCACGAGCAGTACTTC; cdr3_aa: CASRPGGGHEQYF
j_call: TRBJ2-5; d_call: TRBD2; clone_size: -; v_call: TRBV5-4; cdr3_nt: TGTGCCAGCAGCTTCGGGCCTAGCGGGAATCAAGAGACCCAGTACTTC; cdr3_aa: CASSFGPSGNQETQYF
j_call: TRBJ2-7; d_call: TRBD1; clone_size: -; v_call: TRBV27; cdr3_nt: TGTGCCAGCAGTTTATTAAGCACAGGGGGCTCCTACGAGCAGTACTTC; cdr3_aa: CASSLLSTGGSYEQYF
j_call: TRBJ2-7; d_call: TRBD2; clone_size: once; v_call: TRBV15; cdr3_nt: TGTGCCACCAGCCCGGGACTAGCGGGATCCTACGAGCAGTACTTC; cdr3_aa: CATSPGLAGSYEQYF
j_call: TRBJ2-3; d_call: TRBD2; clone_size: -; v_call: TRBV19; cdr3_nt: TGTGCCAGTAGTTCCCGAGCCGCGGGCGGGAGTGTTCCAGATACGCAGTATTTT; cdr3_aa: CASSSRAAGGSVPDTQYF
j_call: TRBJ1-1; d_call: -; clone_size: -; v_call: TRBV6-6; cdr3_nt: TGTGCCAGCAGTTCCCTTTCGGCCGCGAACACTGAAGCTTTCTTT; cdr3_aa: CASSSLSAANTEAFF
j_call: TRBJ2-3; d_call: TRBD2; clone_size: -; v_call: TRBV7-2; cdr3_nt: TGTGCCAGCAGCTACCTAGCGGGCCGGGATACGCAGTATTTT; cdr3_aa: CASSYLAGRDTQYF
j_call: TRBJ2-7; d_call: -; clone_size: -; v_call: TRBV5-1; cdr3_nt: TGCGCCAGCAGCCTTGAGTGGCAGGGCTACGAGCAGTACTTC; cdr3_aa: CASSLEWQGYEQYF
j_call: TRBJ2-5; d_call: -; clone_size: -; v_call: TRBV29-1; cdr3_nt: TGCAGCGTTGCCCGGGACCGATCCCTAGGTCCAGAGACCCAGTACTTC; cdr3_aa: CSVARDRSLGPETQYF
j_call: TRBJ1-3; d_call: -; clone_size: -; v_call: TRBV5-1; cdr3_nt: TGCGCCAGCAGCTTACAGGGCTCTGGAAACACCATATATTTT; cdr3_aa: CASSLQGSGNTIYF
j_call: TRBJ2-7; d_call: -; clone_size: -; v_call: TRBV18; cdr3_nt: TGTGCCAGCTCACTGAATGGCGAGCAGTACTTC; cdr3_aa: CASSLNGEQYF